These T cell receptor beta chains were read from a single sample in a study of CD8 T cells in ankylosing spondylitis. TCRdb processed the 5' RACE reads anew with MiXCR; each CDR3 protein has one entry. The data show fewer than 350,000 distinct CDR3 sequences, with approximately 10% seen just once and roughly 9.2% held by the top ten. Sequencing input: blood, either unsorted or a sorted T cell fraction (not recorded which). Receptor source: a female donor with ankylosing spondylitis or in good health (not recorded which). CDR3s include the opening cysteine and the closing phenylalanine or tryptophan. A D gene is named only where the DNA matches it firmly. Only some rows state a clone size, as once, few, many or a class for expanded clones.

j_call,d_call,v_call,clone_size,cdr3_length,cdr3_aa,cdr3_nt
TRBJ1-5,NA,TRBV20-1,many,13,CSASDRSNQPQHF,TGCAGTGCTAGCGACAGAAGCAATCAGCCCCAGCATTTT
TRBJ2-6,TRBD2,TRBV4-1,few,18,CASSPRLAGSSGANVLTF,TGCGCCAGCAGCCCCAGACTAGCGGGAAGCTCTGGGGCCAACGTCCTGACTTTC
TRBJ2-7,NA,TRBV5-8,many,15,CASSLEFGDFDEQYF,TGTGCCAGCAGCTTGGAGTTTGGGGATTTCGACGAGCAGTACTTC
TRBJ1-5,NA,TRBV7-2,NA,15,CASSLAGGSMVPQHF,TGTGCCAGCAGCTTAGCCGGTGGGTCCATGGTACCCCAGCATTTT
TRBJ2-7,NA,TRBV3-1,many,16,CASSQPSDTATYEQYF,TGTGCCAGCAGCCAACCGTCGGACACAGCAACCTACGAGCAGTACTTC
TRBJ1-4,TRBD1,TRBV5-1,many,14,CASKIQGAGEKLFF,TGCGCCAGCAAGATTCAGGGGGCTGGTGAAAAACTGTTTTTT
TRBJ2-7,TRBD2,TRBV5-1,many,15,CASSLNSGSGYEQYF,TGCGCCAGCAGCTTGAATAGCGGGAGTGGTTACGAGCAGTACTTC
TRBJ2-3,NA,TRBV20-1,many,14,CSARVAESTDTQYF,TGCAGTGCTAGGGTAGCGGAATCCACAGATACGCAGTATTTT
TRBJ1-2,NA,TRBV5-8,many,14,CASLRGRAVYGYTF,TGTGCCAGTCTCCGAGGAAGGGCCGTCTATGGCTACACCTTC
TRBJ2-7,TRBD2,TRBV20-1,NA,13,CSGREIPNYEQYF,TGCAGTGGGCGGGAGATCCCTAACTACGAGCAGTACTTC
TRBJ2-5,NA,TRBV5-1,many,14,CASSPGTTKETQYF,TGCGCCAGCAGCCCCGGGACCACCAAAGAGACCCAGTACTTC
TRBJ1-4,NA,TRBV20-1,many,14,CSARPGEGGEKLFF,TGCAGTGCTAGACCAGGGGAAGGAGGTGAAAAACTGTTTTTT
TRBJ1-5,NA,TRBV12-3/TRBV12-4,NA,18,CASSPPRPADLSNQPQHF,TGTGCCAGCAGTCCACCCCGGCCGGCAGATCTTAGCAATCAGCCCCAGCATTTT
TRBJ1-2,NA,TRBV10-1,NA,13,CASRHPTSSGYTF,TGCGCCAGCCGACACCCGACATCGAGTGGCTACACCTTC
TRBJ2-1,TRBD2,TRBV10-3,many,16,CAISESGGRLYNEQFF,TGTGCCATCAGTGAGTCGGGCGGGAGGTTATACAATGAGCAGTTCTTC
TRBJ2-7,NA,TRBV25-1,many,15,CASRGDNGFYYEQYF,TGTGCCAGCAGAGGGGACAACGGTTTTTACTACGAGCAGTACTTC
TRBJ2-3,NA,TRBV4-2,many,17,CASSPLKGEYGTDTQYF,TGTGCCAGCAGCCCACTGAAGGGGGAGTATGGGACAGATACGCAGTATTTT
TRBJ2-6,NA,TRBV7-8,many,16,CASKIPHHSGANVLTF,TGTGCCAGCAAGATACCACACCACTCTGGGGCCAACGTCCTGACTTTC
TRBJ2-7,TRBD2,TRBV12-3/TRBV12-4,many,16,CASSRILTSGNYEQYF,TGTGCCAGCAGCCGTATATTGACTAGCGGGAACTACGAGCAGTACTTC
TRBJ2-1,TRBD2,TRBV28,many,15,CASSGYSGRDNEQFF,TGTGCCAGCAGTGGCTATAGCGGGAGAGACAATGAGCAGTTCTTC
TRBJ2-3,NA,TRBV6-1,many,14,CASSWHSSTDTQYF,TGTGCCAGCAGCTGGCACTCTAGCACAGATACGCAGTATTTT
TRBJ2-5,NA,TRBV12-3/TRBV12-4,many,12,CASSTSVETQYF,TGTGCCAGCAGCACCTCAGTGGAGACCCAGTACTTC
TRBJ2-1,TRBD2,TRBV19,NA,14,CASSIGTSGVPVFF,TGTGCCAGTAGTATCGGGACTAGCGGGGTTCCCGTGTTCTTC
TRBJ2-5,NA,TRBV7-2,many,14,CASSFLPAQETQYF,TGTGCCAGCAGCTTCCTCCCAGCCCAAGAGACCCAGTACTTC
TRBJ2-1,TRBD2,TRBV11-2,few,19,CASSSRSGTSAPRGHEQFF,TGTGCCAGCAGCTCCCGTTCCGGGACTAGCGCTCCAAGGGGGCATGAGCAGTTCTTC
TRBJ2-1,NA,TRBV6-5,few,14,CASSYSPARGEQFF,TGTGCCAGCAGTTACTCACCCGCACGGGGGGAGCAGTTCTTC
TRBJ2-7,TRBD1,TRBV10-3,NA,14,CAILRGTGVGEQYF,TGTGCCATCCTCCGGGGGACAGGGGTCGGCGAGCAGTACTTC
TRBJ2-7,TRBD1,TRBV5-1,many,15,CASRAGTGVSYEQYF,TGCGCCAGCAGGGCCGGGACAGGGGTCTCCTACGAGCAGTACTTC
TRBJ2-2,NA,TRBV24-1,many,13,CATSDLLYGELFF,TGTGCCACCAGTGATTTGCTGTACGGGGAGCTGTTTTTT
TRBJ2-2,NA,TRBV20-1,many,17,CSARDRVRLDGTGELFF,TGCAGTGCTAGAGATCGTGTGAGACTAGATGGCACCGGGGAGCTGTTTTTT
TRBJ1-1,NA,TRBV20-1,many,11,CSAEENTEAFF,TGCAGTGCCGAAGAGAACACTGAAGCTTTCTTT
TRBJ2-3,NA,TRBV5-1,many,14,CASRNQRSTDTQYF,TGCGCCAGCAGGAACCAGCGGAGCACAGATACGCAGTATTTT
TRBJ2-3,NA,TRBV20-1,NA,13,CSARGRVGDTQYF,TGCAGTGCTAGGGGGCGGGTCGGAGATACGCAGTATTTT